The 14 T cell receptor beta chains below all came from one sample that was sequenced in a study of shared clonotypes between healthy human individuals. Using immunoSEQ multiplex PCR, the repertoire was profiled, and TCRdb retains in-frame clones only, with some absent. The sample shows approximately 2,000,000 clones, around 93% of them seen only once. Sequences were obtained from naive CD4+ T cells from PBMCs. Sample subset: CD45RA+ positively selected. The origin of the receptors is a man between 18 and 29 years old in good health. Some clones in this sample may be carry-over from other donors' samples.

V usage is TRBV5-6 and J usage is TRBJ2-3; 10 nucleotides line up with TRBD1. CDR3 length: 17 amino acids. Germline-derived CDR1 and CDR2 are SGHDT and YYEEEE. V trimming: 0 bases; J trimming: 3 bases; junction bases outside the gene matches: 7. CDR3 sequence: CASSLGGTGDLTDTQYF. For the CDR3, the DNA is TGTGCCAGCAGCTTGGGAGGGACAGGGGACTTGACAGATACGCAGTATTTT.

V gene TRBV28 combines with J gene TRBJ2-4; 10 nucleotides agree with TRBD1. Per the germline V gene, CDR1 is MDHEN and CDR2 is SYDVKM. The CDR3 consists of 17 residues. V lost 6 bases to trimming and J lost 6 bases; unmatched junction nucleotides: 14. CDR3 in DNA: TGTGCCAGCAGCTCGGGACAGGGGCCGCGGCGGGCAAACATTCAGTACTTC. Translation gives CASSSGQGPRRANIQYF.

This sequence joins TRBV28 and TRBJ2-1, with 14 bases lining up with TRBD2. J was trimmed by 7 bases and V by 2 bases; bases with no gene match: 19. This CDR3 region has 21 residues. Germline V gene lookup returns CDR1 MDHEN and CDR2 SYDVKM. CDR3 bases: TGTGCCAGCAGTTTAGTCTCGGGGGGTCGACTAGCGGGAGGGCATTGGAATGAGCAGTTCTTC. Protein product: CASSLVSGGRLAGGHWNEQFF. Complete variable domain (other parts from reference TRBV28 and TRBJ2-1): DVKVTQSSRYLVKRTGEKVFLECVQDMDHENMFWYRQDPGLGLRLIYFSYDVKMKEKGDIPEGYSVSREKKERFSLILESASTNQTSMYLCASSLVSGGRLAGGHWNEQFFGPGTRLTVL.

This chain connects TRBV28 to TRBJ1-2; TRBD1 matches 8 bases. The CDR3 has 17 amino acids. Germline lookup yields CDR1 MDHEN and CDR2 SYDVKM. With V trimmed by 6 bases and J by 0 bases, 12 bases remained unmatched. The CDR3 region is CASSADRDPFSNYGYTF. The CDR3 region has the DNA TGTGCCAGCAGCGCGGACAGGGACCCCTTTTCTAACTATGGCTACACCTTC.

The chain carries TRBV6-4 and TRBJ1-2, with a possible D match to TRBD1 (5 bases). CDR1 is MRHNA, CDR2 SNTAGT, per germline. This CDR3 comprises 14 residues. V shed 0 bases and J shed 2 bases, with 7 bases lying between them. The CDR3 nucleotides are TGTGCCAGCAGTGACTCGAACAGGAACTATGGCTACACCTTC. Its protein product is CASSDSNRNYGYTF.

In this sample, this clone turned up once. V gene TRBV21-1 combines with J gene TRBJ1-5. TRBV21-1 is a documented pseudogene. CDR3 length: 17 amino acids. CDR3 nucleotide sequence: TGTGCCAGCAATCCCCTAATCCGGATCTTCGGCAATCAGCCCCAGCATTTT. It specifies CASNPLIRIFGNQPQHF.

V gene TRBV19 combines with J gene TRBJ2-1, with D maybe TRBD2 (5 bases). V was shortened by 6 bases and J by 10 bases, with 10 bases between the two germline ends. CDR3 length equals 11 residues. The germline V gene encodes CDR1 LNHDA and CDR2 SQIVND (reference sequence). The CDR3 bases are TGTGCCAGTAGATGGGAGACAGAGCAGTTCTTC. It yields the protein CASRWETEQFF.

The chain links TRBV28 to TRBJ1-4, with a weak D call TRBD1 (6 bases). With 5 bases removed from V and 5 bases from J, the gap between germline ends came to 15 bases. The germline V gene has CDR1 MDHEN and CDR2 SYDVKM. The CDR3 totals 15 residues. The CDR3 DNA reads TGTGCCAGCAGTAACGGGGGCCAGAGAAATGAAAAACTGTTTTTT. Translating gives CASSNGGQRNEKLFF.

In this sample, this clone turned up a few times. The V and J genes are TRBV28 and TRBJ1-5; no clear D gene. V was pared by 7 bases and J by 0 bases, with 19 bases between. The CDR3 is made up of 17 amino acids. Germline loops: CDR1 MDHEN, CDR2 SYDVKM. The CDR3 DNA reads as TGTGCCAGCACCAGATCGTTGGGAGATTATAGCAATCAGCCCCAGCATTTT. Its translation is CASTRSLGDYSNQPQHF.

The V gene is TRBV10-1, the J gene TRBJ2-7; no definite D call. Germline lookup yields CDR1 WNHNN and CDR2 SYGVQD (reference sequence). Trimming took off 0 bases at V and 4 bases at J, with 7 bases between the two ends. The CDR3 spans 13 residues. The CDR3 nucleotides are TGCGCCAGCAGTGAGTCGCGGCGTTACGAGCAGTACTTC. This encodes CASSESRRYEQYF.

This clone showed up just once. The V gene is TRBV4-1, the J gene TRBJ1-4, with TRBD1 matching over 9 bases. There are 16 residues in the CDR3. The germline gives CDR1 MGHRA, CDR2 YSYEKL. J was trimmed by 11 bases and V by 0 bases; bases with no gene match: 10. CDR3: CASSQDFRTGDWKLFF. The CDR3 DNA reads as TGCGCCAGCAGCCAAGATTTTCGGACAGGGGATTGGAAACTGTTTTTT.

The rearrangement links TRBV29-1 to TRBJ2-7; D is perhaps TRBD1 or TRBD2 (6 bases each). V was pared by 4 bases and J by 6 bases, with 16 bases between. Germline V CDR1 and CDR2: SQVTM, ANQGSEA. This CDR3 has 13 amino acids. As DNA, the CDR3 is TGCAGCGTTGTAGCGGACAGTCTCGGCGAGCAGTACTTC. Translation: CSVVADSLGEQYF.

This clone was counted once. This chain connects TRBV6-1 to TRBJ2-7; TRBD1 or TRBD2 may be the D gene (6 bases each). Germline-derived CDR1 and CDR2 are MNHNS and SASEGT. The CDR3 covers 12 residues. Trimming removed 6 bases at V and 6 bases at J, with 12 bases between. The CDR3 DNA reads TGTGCCAGCAGGGGGGGCGCGACCGAGCAGTACTTC. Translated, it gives CASRGGATEQYF.

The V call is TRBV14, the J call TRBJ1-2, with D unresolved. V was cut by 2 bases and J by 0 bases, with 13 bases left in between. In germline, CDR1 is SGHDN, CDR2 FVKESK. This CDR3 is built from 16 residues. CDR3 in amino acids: CASSQSRRTSNYGYTF. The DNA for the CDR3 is TGTGCCAGCAGCCAAAGCCGCAGGACCTCTAACTATGGCTACACCTTC.